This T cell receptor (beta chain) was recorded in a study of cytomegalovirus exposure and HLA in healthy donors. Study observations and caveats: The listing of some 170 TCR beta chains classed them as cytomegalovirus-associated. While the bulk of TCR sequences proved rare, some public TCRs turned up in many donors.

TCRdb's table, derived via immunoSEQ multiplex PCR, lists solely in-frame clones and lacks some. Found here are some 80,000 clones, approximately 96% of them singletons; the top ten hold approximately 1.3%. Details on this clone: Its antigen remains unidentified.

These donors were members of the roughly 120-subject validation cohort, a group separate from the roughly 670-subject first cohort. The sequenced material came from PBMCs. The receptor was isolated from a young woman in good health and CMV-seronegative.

As DNA, the CDR3 is TGTGCCAGCAGTCGATACACGGGAAACACTGAAGCTTTCTTT. Amino acids: CASSRYTGNTEAFF. This chain joins TRBV28 and TRBJ1-1; D is unresolved. This CDR3 has 14 amino acids. Germline V gene lookup returns CDR1 MDHEN and CDR2 SYDVKM. V was shortened by 5 bases and J by 2 bases, with 12 bases between the two germline ends. Combining the CDR3 with reference TRBV28 and TRBJ1-1 gives the whole variable domain DVKVTQSSRYLVKRTGEKVFLECVQDMDHENMFWYRQDPGLGLRLIYFSYDVKMKEKGDIPEGYSVSREKKERFSLILESASTNQTSMYLCASSRYTGNTEAFFGQGTRLTVV.